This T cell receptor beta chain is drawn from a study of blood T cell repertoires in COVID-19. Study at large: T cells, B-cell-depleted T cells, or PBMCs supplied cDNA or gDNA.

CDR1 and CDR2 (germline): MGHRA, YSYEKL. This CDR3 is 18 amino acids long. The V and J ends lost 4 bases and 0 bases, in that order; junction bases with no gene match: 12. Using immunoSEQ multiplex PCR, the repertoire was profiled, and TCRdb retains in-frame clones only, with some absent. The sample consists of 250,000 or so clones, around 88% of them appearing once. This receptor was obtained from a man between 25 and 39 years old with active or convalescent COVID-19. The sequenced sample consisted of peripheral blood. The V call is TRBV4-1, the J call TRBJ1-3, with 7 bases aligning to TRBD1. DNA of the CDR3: TGCGCCAGCAGCCCGGAGGGCTCCGGGACAGACTCTGGAAACACCATATATTTT. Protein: CASSPEGSGTDSGNTIYF.